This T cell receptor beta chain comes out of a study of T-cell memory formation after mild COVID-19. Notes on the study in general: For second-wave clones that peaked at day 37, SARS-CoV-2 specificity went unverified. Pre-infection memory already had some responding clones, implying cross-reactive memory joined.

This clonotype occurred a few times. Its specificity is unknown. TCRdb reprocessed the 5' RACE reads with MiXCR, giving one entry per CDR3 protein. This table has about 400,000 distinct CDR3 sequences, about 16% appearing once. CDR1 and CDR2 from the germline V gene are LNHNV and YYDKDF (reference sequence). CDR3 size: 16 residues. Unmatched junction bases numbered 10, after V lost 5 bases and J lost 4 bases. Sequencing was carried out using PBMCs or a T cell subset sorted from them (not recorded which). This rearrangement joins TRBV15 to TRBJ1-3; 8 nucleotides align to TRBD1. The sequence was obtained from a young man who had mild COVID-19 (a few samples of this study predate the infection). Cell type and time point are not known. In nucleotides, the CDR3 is TGTGCCACCAGCTCCCGGACAGGGACCACCGGAAACACCATATATTTT. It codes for CATSSRTGTTGNTIYF.